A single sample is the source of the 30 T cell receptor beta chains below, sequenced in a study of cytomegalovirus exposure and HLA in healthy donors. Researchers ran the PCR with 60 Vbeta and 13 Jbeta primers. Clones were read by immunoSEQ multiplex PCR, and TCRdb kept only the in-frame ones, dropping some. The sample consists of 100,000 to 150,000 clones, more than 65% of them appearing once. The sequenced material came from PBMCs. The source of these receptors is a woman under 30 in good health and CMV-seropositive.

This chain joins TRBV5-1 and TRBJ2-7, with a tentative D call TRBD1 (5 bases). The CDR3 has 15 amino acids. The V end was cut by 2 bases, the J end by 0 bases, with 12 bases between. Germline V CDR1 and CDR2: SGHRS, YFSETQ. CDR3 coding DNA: TGCGCCAGCAGCTTCGACAGCTCGAGCTCCTACGAGCAGTACTTC. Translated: CASSFDSSSSYEQYF. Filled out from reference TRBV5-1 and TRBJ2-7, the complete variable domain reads KAGVTQTPRYLIKTRGQQVTLSCSPISGHRSVSWYQQTPGQGLQFLFEYFSETQRNKGNFPGRFSGRQFSNSRSEMNVSTLELGDSALYLCASSFDSSSSYEQYFGPGTRLTVT.

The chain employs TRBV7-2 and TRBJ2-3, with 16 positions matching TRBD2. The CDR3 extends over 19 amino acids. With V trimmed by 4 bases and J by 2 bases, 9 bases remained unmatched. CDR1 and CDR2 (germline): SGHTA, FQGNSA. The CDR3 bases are TGTGCCAGCAGCTCGGGACTAGCGGGGGGGCTCTCAGTCACAGATACGCAGTATTTT. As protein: CASSSGLAGGLSVTDTQYF. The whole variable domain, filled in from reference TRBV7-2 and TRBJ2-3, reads GAGVSQSPSNKVTEKGKDVELRCDPISGHTALYWYRQSLGQGLEFLIYFQGNSAPDKSGLPSDRFSAERTGGSVSTLTIQRTQQEDSAVYLCASSSGLAGGLSVTDTQYFGPGTRLTVL.

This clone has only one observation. The CDR3 spells CASSQEWGDTEAFF. The CDR3 coding sequence is TGTGCCAGCAGCCAAGAGTGGGGAGACACTGAAGCTTTCTTT. V gene TRBV4-2 combines with J gene TRBJ1-1; D gene ambiguous. Trimming shortened V by 0 bases and J by 3 bases, and 8 bases separated the two germline ends. The germline gives CDR1 LGHNA, CDR2 YNFKEQ. The CDR3 extends over 14 amino acids.

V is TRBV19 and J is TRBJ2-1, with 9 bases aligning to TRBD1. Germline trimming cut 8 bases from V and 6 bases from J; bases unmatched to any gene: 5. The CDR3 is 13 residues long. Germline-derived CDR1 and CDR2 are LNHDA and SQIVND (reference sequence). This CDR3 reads CASGTGRVNEQFF. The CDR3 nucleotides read TGTGCCAGTGGGACAGGGAGAGTCAATGAGCAGTTCTTC.

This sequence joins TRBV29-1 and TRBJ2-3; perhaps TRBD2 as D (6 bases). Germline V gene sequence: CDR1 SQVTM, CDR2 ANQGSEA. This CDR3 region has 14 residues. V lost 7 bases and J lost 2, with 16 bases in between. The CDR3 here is CSARLVLSTDTQYF. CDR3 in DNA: TGCAGCGCACGACTAGTCCTATCCACAGATACGCAGTATTTT.

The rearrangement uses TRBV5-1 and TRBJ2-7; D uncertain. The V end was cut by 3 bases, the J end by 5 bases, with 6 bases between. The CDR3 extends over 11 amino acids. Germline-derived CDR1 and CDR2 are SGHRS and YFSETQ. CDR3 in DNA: TGCGCCAGCAGCTACGAGGACGAGCAGTACTTC. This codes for CASSYEDEQYF.

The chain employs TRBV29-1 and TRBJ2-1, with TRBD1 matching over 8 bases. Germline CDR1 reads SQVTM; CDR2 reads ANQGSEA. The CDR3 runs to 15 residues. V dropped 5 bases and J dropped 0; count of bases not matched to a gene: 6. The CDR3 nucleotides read TGCAGCGTTCCTCGACAGGGGAGCTCCTACAATGAGCAGTTCTTC. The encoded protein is CSVPRQGSSYNEQFF.

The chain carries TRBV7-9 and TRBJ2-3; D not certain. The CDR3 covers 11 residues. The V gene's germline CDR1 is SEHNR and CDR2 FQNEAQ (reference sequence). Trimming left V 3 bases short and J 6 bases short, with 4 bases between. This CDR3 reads CASSFGDTQYF. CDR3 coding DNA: TGTGCCAGCAGCTTCGGGGATACGCAGTATTTT.

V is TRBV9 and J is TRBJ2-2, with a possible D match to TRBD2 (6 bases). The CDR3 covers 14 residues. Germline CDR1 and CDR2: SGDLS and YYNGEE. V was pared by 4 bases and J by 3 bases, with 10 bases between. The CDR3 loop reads CASSPGRYTGELFF. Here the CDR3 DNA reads TGTGCCAGCAGCCCCGGGAGATACACCGGGGAGCTGTTTTTT.

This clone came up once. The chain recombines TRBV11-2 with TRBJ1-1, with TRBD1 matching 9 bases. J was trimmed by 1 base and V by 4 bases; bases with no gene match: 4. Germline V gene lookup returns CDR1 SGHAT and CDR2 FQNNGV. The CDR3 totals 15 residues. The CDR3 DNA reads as TGTGCCAGCAGCTCCGGGACAGGGAGGAACACTGAAGCTTTCTTT. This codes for CASSSGTGRNTEAFF.

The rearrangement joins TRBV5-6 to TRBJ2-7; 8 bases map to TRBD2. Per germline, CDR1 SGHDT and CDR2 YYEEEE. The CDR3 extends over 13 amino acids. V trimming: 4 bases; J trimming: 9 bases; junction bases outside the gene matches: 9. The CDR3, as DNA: TGTGCCAGCAGCCCGGGGGGGGGCCTGGCGCAGTACTTC. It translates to CASSPGGGLAQYF.

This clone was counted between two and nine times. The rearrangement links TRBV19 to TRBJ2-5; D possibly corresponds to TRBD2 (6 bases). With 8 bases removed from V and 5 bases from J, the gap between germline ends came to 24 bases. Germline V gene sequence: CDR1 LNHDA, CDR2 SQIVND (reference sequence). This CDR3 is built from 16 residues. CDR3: CASSPGGDLSGETQYF. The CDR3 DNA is TGTGCCAGTTCCCCCGGAGGGGACTTATCAGGGGAGACCCAGTACTTC.

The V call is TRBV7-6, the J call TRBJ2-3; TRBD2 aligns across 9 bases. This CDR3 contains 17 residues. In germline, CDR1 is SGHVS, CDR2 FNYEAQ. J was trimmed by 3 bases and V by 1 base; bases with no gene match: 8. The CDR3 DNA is TGTGCCAGCAGCTTAGGGCGGGGCGGGGGGGCGACAGATACGCAGTATTTT. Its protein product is CASSLGRGGGATDTQYF.

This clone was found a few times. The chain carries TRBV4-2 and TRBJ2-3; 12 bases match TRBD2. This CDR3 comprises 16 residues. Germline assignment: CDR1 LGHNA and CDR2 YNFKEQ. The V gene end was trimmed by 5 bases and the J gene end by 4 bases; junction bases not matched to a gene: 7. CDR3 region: CASSNRTSGDADTQYF. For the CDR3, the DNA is TGTGCCAGCAGCAACCGGACTAGCGGGGATGCAGATACGCAGTATTTT.

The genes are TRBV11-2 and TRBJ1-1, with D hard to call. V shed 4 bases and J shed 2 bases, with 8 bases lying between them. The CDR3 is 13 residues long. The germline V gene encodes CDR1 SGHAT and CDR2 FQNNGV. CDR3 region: CASSSTDNTEAFF. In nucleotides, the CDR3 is TGTGCCAGCAGCTCCACAGATAACACTGAAGCTTTCTTT.

DNA of the CDR3: TGTGCCAGCAGCTCCCGGGTCGGTTGGCAGGGTGGCACAGATACGCAGTATTTT. Translation: CASSSRVGWQGGTDTQYF. This chain connects TRBV5-6 to TRBJ2-3, with D maybe TRBD1 (5 bases). This CDR3 has 18 residues. CDR1 is SGHDT and CDR2 is YYEEEE in the germline V gene. V was shortened by 3 bases and J by 1 base, with 21 bases between the two germline ends.

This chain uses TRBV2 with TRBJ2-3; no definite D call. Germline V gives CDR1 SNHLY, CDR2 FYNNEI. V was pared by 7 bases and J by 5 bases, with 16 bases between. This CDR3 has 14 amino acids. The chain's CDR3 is CASKIRVSEDTQYF. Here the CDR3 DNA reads TGTGCCAGCAAGATCCGGGTCTCTGAAGATACGCAGTATTTT.

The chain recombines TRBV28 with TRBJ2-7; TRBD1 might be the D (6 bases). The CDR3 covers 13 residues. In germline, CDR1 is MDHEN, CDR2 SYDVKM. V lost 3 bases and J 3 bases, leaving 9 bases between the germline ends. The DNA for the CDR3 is TGTGCCAGCAGTTTCCTGGACAGCTACGAGCAGTACTTC. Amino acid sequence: CASSFLDSYEQYF.

The CDR3 loop reads CASSPPVMNTEAFF. The CDR3 DNA sequence: TGTGCCAGCTCACCCCCGGTTATGAACACTGAAGCTTTCTTT. This chain links TRBV18 with TRBJ1-1; no firm D call. With 3 bases removed from V and 0 bases from J, the gap between germline ends came to 8 bases. The length of the CDR3 is 14 residues. Germline CDR1 is KGHSH and CDR2 is LQKENI.

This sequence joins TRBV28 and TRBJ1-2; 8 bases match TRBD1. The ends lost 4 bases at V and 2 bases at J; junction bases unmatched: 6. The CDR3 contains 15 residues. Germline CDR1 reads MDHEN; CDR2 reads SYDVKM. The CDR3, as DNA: TGTGCCAGCAGTTACGGACAGGGTTTAAACTATGGCTACACCTTC. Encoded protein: CASSYGQGLNYGYTF.

CDR3 nucleotides: TGTGCTAGTGTTATCGACAGCCCAAACACCGGGGAGCTGTTTTTT. The encoded protein is CASVIDSPNTGELFF. The chain combines TRBV12-5 with TRBJ2-2; D possibly corresponds to TRBD1 (5 bases). The CDR3 sequence is 15 residues long. Trimming took 7 bases from V and 2 from J, leaving 14 bases between them. Per germline, CDR1 LGHNT and CDR2 FRNRAP.

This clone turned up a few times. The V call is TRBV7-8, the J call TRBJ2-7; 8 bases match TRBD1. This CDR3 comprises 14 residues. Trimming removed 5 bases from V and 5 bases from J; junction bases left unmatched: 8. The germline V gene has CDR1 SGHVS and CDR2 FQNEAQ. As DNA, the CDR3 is TGTGCCAGCAGCCAACAGGGGGTTTATCACGAGCAGTACTTC. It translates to CASSQQGVYHEQYF.

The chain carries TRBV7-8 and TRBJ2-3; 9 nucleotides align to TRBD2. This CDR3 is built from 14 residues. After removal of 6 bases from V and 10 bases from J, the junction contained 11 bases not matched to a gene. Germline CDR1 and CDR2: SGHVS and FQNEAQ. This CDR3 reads CASSLLAGRGAQYF. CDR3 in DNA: TGTGCCAGCAGTCTTCTAGCGGGGAGAGGTGCGCAGTATTTT. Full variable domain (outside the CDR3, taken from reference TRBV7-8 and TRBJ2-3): GAGVSQSPRYKVAKRGQDVALRCDPISGHVSLFWYQQALGQGPEFLTYFQNEAQLDKSGLPSDRFFAERPEGSVSTLKIQRTQQEDSAVYLCASSLLAGRGAQYFGPGTRLTVL.

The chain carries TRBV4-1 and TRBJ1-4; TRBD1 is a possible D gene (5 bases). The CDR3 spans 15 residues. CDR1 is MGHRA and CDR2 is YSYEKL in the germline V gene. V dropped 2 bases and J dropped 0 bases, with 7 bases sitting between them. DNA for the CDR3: TGCGCCAGCAGCCAACCGGGGGCAACTAATGAAAAACTGTTTTTT. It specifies CASSQPGATNEKLFF.

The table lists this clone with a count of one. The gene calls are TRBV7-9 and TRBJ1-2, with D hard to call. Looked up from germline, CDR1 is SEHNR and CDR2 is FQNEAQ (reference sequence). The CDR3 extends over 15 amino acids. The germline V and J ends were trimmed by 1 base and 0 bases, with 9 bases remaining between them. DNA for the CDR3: TGTGCCAGCAGCTTAGTGGGCAGTTCTAACTATGGCTACACCTTC. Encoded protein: CASSLVGSSNYGYTF. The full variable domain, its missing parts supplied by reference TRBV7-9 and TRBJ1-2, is DTGVSQNPRHKITKRGQNVTFRCDPISEHNRLYWYRQTLGQGPEFLTYFQNEAQLEKSRLLSDRFSAERPKGSFSTLEIQRTEQGDSAMYLCASSLVGSSNYGYTFGSGTRLTVV.

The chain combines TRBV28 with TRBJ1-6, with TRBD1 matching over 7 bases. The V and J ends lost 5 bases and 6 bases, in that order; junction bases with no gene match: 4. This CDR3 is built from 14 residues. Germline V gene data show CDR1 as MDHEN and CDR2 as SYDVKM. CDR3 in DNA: TGTGCCAGCAGTCCCACAGGGGTTAATTCACCCCTCCACTTT. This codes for CASSPTGVNSPLHF.

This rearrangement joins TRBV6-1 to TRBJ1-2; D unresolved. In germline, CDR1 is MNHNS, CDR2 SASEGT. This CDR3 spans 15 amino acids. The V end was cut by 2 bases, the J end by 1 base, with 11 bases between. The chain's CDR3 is CASSEIASSNYGYTF. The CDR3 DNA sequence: TGTGCCAGCAGTGAAATAGCGAGCAGTAACTATGGCTACACCTTC.

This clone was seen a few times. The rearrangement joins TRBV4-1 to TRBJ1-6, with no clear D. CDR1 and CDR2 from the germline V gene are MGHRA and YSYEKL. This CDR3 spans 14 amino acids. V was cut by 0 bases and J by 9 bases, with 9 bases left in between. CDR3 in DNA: TGCGCCAGCAGCCAAGATAACGCGGTTTCACCCCTCCACTTT. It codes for CASSQDNAVSPLHF.

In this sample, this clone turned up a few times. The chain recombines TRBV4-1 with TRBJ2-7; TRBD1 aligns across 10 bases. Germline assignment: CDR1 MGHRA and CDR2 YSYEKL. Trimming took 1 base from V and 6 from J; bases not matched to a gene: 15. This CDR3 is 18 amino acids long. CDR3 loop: CASSQGPTDGTGESEQYF. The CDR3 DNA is TGCGCCAGCAGCCAAGGCCCGACAGACGGGACAGGGGAAAGCGAGCAGTACTTC.

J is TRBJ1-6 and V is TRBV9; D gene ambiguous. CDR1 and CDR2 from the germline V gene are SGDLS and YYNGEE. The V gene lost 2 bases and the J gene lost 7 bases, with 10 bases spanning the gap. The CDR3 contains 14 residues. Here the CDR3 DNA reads TGTGCCAGCAGCGTCGGGGTGGGGAATTCACCCCTCCACTTT. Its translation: CASSVGVGNSPLHF.